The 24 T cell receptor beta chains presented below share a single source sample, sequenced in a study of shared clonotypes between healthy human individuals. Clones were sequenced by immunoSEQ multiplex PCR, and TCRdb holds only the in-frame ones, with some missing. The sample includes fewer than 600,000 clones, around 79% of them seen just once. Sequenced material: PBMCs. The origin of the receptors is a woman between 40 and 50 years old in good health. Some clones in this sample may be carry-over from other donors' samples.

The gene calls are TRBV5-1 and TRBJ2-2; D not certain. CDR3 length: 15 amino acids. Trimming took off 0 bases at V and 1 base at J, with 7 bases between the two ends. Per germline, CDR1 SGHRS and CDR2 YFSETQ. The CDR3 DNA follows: TGCGCCAGCAGCTTGGTTCAGAAGAACACCGGGGAGCTGTTTTTT. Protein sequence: CASSLVQKNTGELFF.

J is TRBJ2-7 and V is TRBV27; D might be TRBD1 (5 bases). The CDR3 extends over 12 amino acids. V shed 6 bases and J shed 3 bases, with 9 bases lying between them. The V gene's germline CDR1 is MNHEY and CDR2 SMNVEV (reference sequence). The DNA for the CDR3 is TGTGCCAGCAGGTCTACAGGCTACGAGCAGTACTTC. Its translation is CASRSTGYEQYF.

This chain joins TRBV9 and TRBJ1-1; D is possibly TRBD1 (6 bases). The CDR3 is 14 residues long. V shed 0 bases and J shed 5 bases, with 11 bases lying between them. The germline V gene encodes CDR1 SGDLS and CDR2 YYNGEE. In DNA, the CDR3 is TGTGCCAGCAGCGTAGATCCCACAGGGACTGAAGCTTTCTTT. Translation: CASSVDPTGTEAFF.

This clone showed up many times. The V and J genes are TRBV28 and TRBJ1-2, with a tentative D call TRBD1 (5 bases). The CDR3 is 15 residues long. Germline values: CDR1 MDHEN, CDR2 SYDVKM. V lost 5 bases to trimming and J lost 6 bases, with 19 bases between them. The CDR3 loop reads CASSPYRDGLNGYTF. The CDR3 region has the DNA TGTGCCAGCAGTCCTTACCGGGACGGCCTAAATGGCTACACCTTC.

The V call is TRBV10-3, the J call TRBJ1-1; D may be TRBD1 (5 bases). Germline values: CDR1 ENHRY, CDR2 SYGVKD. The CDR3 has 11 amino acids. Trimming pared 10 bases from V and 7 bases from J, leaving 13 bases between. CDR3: CATTQADEAFF. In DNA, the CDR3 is TGTGCCACCACACAGGCCGATGAAGCTTTCTTT.

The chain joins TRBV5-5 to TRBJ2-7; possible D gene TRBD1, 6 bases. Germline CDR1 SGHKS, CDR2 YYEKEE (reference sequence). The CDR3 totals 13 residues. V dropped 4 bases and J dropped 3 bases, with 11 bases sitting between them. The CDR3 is CASSPGTNYEQYF. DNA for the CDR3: TGTGCCAGCAGCCCCGGGACAAACTACGAGCAGTACTTC.

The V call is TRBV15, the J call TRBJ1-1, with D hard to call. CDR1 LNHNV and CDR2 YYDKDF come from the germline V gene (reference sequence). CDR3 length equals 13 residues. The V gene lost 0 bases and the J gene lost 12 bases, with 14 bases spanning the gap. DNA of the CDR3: TGTGCCACCAGCAGAGAGGCGACTGTCGCTCCTTTCTTT. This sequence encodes CATSREATVAPFF.

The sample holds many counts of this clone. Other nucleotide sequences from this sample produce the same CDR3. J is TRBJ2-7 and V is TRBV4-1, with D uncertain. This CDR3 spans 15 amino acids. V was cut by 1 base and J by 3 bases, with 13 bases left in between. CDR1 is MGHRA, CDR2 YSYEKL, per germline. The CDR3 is CASSQAAVGGYEQYF. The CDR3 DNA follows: TGCGCCAGCAGCCAAGCGGCCGTAGGCGGCTACGAGCAGTACTTC.

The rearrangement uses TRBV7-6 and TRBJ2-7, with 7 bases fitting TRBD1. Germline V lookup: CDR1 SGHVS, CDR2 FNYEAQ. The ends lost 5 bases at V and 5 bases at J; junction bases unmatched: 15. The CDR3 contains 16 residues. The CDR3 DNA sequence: TGTGCCAGCAGCCCACACGAGGGGGCAGGGTGGAACGAGCAGTACTTC. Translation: CASSPHEGAGWNEQYF.

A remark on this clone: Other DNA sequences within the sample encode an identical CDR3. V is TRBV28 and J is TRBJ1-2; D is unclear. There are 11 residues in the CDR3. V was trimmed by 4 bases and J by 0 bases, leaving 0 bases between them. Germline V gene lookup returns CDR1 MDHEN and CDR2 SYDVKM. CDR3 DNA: TGTGCCAGCAGTTCTAACTATGGCTACACCTTC. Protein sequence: CASSSNYGYTF.

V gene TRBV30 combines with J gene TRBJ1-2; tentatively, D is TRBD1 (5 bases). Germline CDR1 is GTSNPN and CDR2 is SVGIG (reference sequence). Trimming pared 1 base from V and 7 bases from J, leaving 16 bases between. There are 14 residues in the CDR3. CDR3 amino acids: CAWSDGRDNGGYTF. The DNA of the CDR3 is TGTGCCTGGAGTGACGGCAGGGATAACGGTGGCTACACCTTC. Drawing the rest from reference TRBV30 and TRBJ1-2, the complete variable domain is SQTIHQWPATLVQPVGSPLSLECTVEGTSNPNLYWYRQAAGRGLQLLFYSVGIGQISSEVPQNLSASRPQDRQFILSSKKLLLSDSGFYLCAWSDGRDNGGYTFGSGTRLTVV.

This chain's CDR3 is CASSLDGNHPYEQYF. In DNA form, the CDR3 reads TGCGCCAGCAGCTTGGATGGCAACCATCCCTACGAGCAGTACTTC. J is TRBJ2-7 and V is TRBV5-1; unclear D gene. The CDR3 totals 15 residues. V lost 0 bases and J lost 2, with 12 bases in between. Germline CDR1 is SGHRS and CDR2 is YFSETQ. Full variable domain (rest looked up from reference TRBV5-1 and TRBJ2-7): KAGVTQTPRYLIKTRGQQVTLSCSPISGHRSVSWYQQTPGQGLQFLFEYFSETQRNKGNFPGRFSGRQFSNSRSEMNVSTLELGDSALYLCASSLDGNHPYEQYFGPGTRLTVT.

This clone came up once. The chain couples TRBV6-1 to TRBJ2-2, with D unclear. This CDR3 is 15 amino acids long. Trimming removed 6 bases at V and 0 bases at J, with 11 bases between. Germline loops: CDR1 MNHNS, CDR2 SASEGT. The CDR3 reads CASSESWPNTGELFF. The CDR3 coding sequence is TGTGCCAGCAGCGAATCTTGGCCGAACACCGGGGAGCTGTTTTTT.

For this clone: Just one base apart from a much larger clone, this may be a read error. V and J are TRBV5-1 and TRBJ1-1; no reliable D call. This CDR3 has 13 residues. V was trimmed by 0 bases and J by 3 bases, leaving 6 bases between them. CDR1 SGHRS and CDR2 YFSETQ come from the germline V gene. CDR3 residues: CASSLETDTEAFF. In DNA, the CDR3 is TGCGCCAGCAGCTTGGAGACGGACACTGAAGCTTTCTTT.

The CDR3 region is CAHAGARDEQYF. DNA of the CDR3: TGTGCCCACGCAGGGGCGAGGGACGAGCAGTACTTC. The V and J genes are TRBV10-3 and TRBJ2-7; D is perhaps TRBD1 (6 bases). V lost 11 bases and J lost 5, with 16 bases in between. The germline gives CDR1 ENHRY, CDR2 SYGVKD. The CDR3 contains 12 residues.

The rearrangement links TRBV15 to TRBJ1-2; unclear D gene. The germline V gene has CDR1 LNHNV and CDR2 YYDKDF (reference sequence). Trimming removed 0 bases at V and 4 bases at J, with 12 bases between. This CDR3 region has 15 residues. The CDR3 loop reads CATSRDLRAFYGYTF. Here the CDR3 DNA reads TGTGCCACCAGCAGAGATCTCCGTGCCTTCTATGGCTACACCTTC.

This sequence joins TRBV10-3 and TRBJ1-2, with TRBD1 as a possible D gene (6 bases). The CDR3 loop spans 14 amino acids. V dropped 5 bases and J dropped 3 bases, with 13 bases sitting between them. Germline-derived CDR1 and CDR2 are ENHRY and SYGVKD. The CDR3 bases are TGTGCCATCAGTCGGTCAGGGGTGGACTATGGCTACACCTTC. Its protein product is CAISRSGVDYGYTF.

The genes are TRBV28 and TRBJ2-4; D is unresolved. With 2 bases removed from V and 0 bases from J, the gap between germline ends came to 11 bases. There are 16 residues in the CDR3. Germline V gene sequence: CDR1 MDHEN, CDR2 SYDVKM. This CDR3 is CASSLVADLAKNIQYF. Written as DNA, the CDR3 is TGTGCCAGCAGTTTAGTGGCCGACCTAGCCAAAAACATTCAGTACTTC.

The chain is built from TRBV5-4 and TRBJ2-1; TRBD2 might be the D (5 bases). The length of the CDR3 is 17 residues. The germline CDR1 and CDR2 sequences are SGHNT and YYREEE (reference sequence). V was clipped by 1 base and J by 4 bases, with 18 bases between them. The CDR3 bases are TGTGCCAGCAGCTTGCCAAGCGGCGGTTCGGTATACAATGAGCAGTTCTTC. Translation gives CASSLPSGGSVYNEQFF.

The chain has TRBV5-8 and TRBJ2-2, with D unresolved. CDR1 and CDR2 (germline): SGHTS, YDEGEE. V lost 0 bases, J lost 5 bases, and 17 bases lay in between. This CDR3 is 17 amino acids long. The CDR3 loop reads CASSLGLWAARTGELFF. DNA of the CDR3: TGTGCCAGCAGCTTGGGGCTCTGGGCAGCACGAACCGGGGAGCTGTTTTTT.

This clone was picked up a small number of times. This CDR3 reads CASSLTGLEANVLTF. The CDR3 region has the DNA TGTGCCAGCAGCCTCACAGGGTTGGAGGCCAACGTCCTGACTTTC. This chain uses TRBV6-6 with TRBJ2-6, with D possibly being TRBD1 (6 bases). The CDR3 covers 15 residues. Germline loops: CDR1 MNHNY, CDR2 SVGAGI (reference sequence). Trimming left V 6 bases short and J 6 bases short, with 15 bases between.

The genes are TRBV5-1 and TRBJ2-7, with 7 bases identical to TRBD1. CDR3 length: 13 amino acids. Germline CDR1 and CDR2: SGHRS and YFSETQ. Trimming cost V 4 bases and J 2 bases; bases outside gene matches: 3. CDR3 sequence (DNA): TGCGCCAGCAGCCAGACAGGGCCCTACGAGCAGTACTTC. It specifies CASSQTGPYEQYF.

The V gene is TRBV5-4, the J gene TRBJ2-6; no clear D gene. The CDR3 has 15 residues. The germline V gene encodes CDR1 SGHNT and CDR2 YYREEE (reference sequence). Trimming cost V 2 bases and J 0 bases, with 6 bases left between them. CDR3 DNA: TGTGCCAGCAGCTTTGACAACTCTGGGGCCAACGTCCTGACTTTC. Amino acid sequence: CASSFDNSGANVLTF. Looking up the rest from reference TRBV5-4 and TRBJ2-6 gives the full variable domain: ETGVTQSPTHLIKTRGQQVTLRCSSQSGHNTVSWYQQALGQGPQFIFQYYREEENGRGNFPPRFSGLQFPNYSSELNVNALELDDSALYLCASSFDNSGANVLTFGAGSRLTVL.

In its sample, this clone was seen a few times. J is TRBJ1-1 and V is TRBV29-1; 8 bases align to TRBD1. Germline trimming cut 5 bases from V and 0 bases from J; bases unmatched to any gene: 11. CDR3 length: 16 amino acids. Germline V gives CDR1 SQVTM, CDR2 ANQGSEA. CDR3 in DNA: TGCAGCGTTTCCCCGGACAGGGCGACCATGAACACTGAAGCTTTCTTT. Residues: CSVSPDRATMNTEAFF.